These 14 T cell receptor beta chains were all obtained from the same sample, sequenced in a study of CD8+ T cells in alopecia areata. RNA, once extracted, was reverse transcribed into cDNA for use as the sequencing template. Assay used: immunoSEQ multiplex PCR; TCRdb lists only in-frame clones, some missing. The sample has 140,000 or so clones, about 51% seen once. The sample here was CD4+ T cells sorted from blood, taken at week 0. Every receptor here comes from a human donor with alopecia areata.

This chain connects TRBV23-1 to TRBJ2-7, with D hard to call. TRBV23-1 is marked as an open reading frame, function uncertain. Trimming took 10 bases from V and 5 from J, leaving 18 bases between them. There are 13 residues in the CDR3. The CDR3 here is CANTTEADDEQYF. CDR3 nucleotide sequence: TGCGCCAACACCACCGAGGCCGACGACGAGCAGTACTTC.

This clone has just a few counts. The chain links TRBV7-2 to TRBJ2-7; TRBD1 aligns across 9 bases. Per germline, CDR1 SGHTA and CDR2 FQGNSA. V gave up 4 bases and J gave up 5 bases; unmatched junction bases: 6. The CDR3 totals 14 residues. CDR3 sequence (DNA): TGTGCCAGCAGCTCACGGACAGGGGTCAACGAGCAGTACTTC. It specifies CASSSRTGVNEQYF.

V and J are TRBV30 and TRBJ1-1, with D unclear. The CDR3 consists of 12 residues. V lost 8 bases to trimming and J lost 9 bases, with 19 bases between them. CDR1 and CDR2 from the germline V gene are GTSNPN and SVGIG (reference sequence). CDR3 protein: CATELWAAQAFF. The CDR3 DNA follows: TGTGCCACTGAGTTATGGGCGGCCCAAGCTTTCTTT. The whole variable domain, filled in from reference TRBV30 and TRBJ1-1, reads SQTIHQWPATLVQPVGSPLSLECTVEGTSNPNLYWYRQAAGRGLQLLFYSVGIGQISSEVPQNLSASRPQDRQFILSSKKLLLSDSGFYLCATELWAAQAFFGQGTRLTVV.

The V and J genes are TRBV7-9 and TRBJ1-2; no reliable D call. Germline CDR1 reads SEHNR; CDR2 reads FQNEAQ (reference sequence). V lost 0 bases, J lost 4 bases, and 3 bases lay in between. The CDR3 consists of 12 residues. The CDR3 DNA sequence: TGTGCCAGCAGCTTAGCGACCTATGGCTACACCTTC. This encodes CASSLATYGYTF.

The chain employs TRBV25-1 and TRBJ1-4; D is unresolved. V was trimmed by 3 bases and J by 8 bases, leaving 16 bases between them. CDR1 is MGHDK, CDR2 SYGVNS, per germline. This CDR3 contains 15 residues. CDR3 in DNA: TGTGCCAGCAGTGATACCGGACCCAGGCGAGAAAAACTGTTTTTT. This translates into CASSDTGPRREKLFF. The full variable domain, rest sourced from reference TRBV25-1 and TRBJ1-4, is EADIYQTPRYLVIGTGKKITLECSQTMGHDKMYWYQQDPGMELHLIHYSYGVNSTEKGDLSSESTVSRIRTEHFPLTLESARPSHTSQYLCASSDTGPRREKLFFGSGTQLSVL.

This sequence joins TRBV29-1 and TRBJ1-2; no clear D. Germline CDR1 and CDR2: SQVTM and ANQGSEA. Trimming left V 6 bases short and J 6 bases short, with 17 bases between. This CDR3 contains 13 residues. The CDR3 region is CSVALDPRDGYTF. The DNA for the CDR3 is TGCAGCGTGGCCCTGGACCCGAGGGATGGCTACACCTTC.

This clone has only a few counts. V gene TRBV29-1 combines with J gene TRBJ2-1; D is unresolved. Germline V gene sequence: CDR1 SQVTM, CDR2 ANQGSEA. The length of the CDR3 is 13 residues. The V end lost 4 bases, the J end lost 2 bases, and 9 bases lay between the germline ends. This chain's CDR3 is CSVADKPYNEQFF. In DNA, the CDR3 is TGCAGCGTTGCCGACAAGCCCTACAATGAGCAGTTCTTC.

This clone was counted between two and nine times. The gene calls are TRBV19 and TRBJ1-3; TRBD1 is a possible D gene (5 bases). CDR1 is LNHDA and CDR2 is SQIVND in the germline V gene (reference sequence). The CDR3 covers 15 residues. V was trimmed by 7 bases and J by 6 bases, leaving 19 bases between them. CDR3 protein: CASNDIREAKNTIYF. For the CDR3, the DNA is TGTGCCAGTAATGACATCAGGGAAGCGAAAAACACCATATATTTT.

This clone turned up a few times. This sequence joins TRBV7-2 and TRBJ2-5; a possible D gene is TRBD2 (6 bases). The V end lost 1 base, the J end lost 10 bases, and 13 bases lay between the germline ends. Germline loops: CDR1 SGHTA, CDR2 FQGNSA. The CDR3 runs 13 residues. CDR3 DNA sequence: TGTGCCAGCAGCTTAGAAAGGGACTCGGGCCAGTACTTC. It is translated as CASSLERDSGQYF. The variable domain in full, completed from reference TRBV7-2 and TRBJ2-5, reads GAGVSQSPSNKVTEKGKDVELRCDPISGHTALYWYRQSLGQGLEFLIYFQGNSAPDKSGLPSDRFSAERTGGSVSTLTIQRTQQEDSAVYLCASSLERDSGQYFGPGTRLLVL.

The genes are TRBV29-1 and TRBJ2-1, with unresolved D. The CDR3 consists of 11 residues. V lost 4 bases and J 6 bases, leaving 7 bases between the germline ends. Per the germline V gene, CDR1 is SQVTM and CDR2 is ANQGSEA. The CDR3: CSVAPSNEQFF. The CDR3, as DNA: TGCAGCGTTGCCCCGAGCAATGAGCAGTTCTTC.

V is TRBV2 and J is TRBJ1-1; perhaps TRBD1 as D (6 bases). This CDR3 contains 14 residues. The V gene lost 6 bases and the J gene lost 0 bases, with 11 bases spanning the gap. CDR1 is SNHLY, CDR2 FYNNEI, per germline. This chain's CDR3 is CASRPQGLNTEAFF. The DNA for the CDR3 is TGTGCCAGCAGACCACAGGGACTGAACACTGAAGCTTTCTTT. Filled out from reference TRBV2 and TRBJ1-1, the complete variable domain reads EPEVTQTPSHQVTQMGQEVILRCVPISNHLYFYWYRQILGQKVEFLVSFYNNEISEKSEIFDDQFSVERPDGSNFTLKIRSTKLEDSAMYFCASRPQGLNTEAFFGQGTRLTVV.

V usage is TRBV7-8 and J usage is TRBJ1-4; D is unclear. The germline CDR1 and CDR2 sequences are SGHVS and FQNEAQ. This CDR3 is built from 14 residues. V was pared by 1 base and J by 8 bases, with 11 bases between. The CDR3 sequence is CASSLGGLGEKLFF. CDR3 sequence (DNA): TGTGCCAGCAGCTTAGGGGGATTGGGCGAAAAACTGTTTTTT.

The sample holds a few counts of this clone. The rearrangement uses TRBV19 and TRBJ2-2, with 12 bases matching TRBD2. With V trimmed by 3 bases and J by 0 bases, 5 bases remained unmatched. Germline assignment: CDR1 LNHDA and CDR2 SQIVND (reference sequence). The CDR3 spans 18 residues. CDR3 nucleotides: TGTGCCAGTAGTATGATAGGACTAGCGGGGACGAACACCGGGGAGCTGTTTTTT. This sequence encodes CASSMIGLAGTNTGELFF. Using reference TRBV19 and TRBJ2-2 for the parts outside the CDR3, the full variable domain is DGGITQSPKYLFRKEGQNVTLSCEQNLNHDAMYWYRQDPGQGLRLIYYSQIVNDFQKGDIAEGYSVSREKKESFPLTVTSAQKNPTAFYLCASSMIGLAGTNTGELFFGEGSRLTVL.

This sequence joins TRBV2 and TRBJ2-3; tentative D call: TRBD2 (6 bases). V lost 7 bases, J lost 4 bases, and 9 bases lay in between. CDR3 length: 12 amino acids. CDR1 is SNHLY and CDR2 is FYNNEI in the germline V gene. The CDR3 region has the DNA TGTGCCAGCACCCTAGCGCCAGATACGCAGTATTTT. Protein: CASTLAPDTQYF.